This passage covers 16 T cell receptor beta chains from one sample sequenced in a study of T cells after posttransplantation cyclophosphamide. Assay: immunoSEQ multiplex PCR; the TCRdb copy retains only in-frame clones and omits some. This repertoire holds around 26,000 clones, and none appear only once. The sequencing sample was made of PBMCs. The source of these receptors is a woman aged 45 to 65 in good health, CMV-negative, and a related stem cell transplant donor.

This clone was found many times. V is TRBV7-8 and J is TRBJ2-7, with D possibly TRBD2 on 6 matching bases. The germline V gene has CDR1 SGHVS and CDR2 FQNEAQ. V shed 5 bases and J shed 0 bases, with 14 bases lying between them. CDR3 length: 15 residues. CDR3 protein: CASSKSGSLSYEQYF. The CDR3 nucleotides are TGTGCCAGCAGCAAGAGCGGGTCCCTCTCCTACGAGCAGTACTTC.

This clone was seen many times. V usage is TRBV5-1 and J usage is TRBJ1-1; tentatively, D is TRBD1 (5 bases). Germline values: CDR1 SGHRS, CDR2 YFSETQ. CDR3 length equals 16 residues. V was cut by 4 bases and J by 6 bases, with 22 bases left in between. CDR3 nucleotide sequence: TGCGCCAGCAGCCTGGACACTCACCCGGGGTCATCTGAAGCTTTCTTT. It encodes CASSLDTHPGSSEAFF.

This clone was seen ten or more times. V gene TRBV5-5 combines with J gene TRBJ2-3; TRBD2 matches at 9 bases. This CDR3 contains 15 residues. Germline CDR1 is SGHKS and CDR2 is YYEKEE (reference sequence). V shed 7 bases and J 8 bases; nucleotides not matched to a gene: 14. The CDR3 sequence is CASLAAGGTFATQYF. The DNA for the CDR3 is TGTGCCAGCCTAGCGGCGGGAGGGACATTTGCTACGCAGTATTTT.

This clone was observed at least ten times. The chain is built from TRBV5-4 and TRBJ2-7, with 7 bases aligning to TRBD1. The CDR3 length is 15 residues. After removal of 4 bases from V and 2 bases from J, the junction contained 9 bases not matched to a gene. The germline gives CDR1 SGHNT, CDR2 YYREEE (reference sequence). The CDR3, as DNA: TGTGCCAGCAGCCAGGTCGGACAGGAGGCCTACGAGCAGTACTTC. Encoded protein: CASSQVGQEAYEQYF. The entire variable domain, with the rest obtained from reference TRBV5-4 and TRBJ2-7, is as follows: ETGVTQSPTHLIKTRGQQVTLRCSSQSGHNTVSWYQQALGQGPQFIFQYYREEENGRGNFPPRFSGLQFPNYSSELNVNALELDDSALYLCASSQVGQEAYEQYFGPGTRLTVT.

In this sample, this clone turned up many times. V is TRBV9 and J is TRBJ2-3, with 9 bases that match TRBD2. The CDR3 consists of 15 residues. V gave up 7 bases and J gave up 1 base; unmatched junction bases: 7. Germline values: CDR1 SGDLS, CDR2 YYNGEE. CDR3 nucleotides: TGTGCCAGCGAGAAGGGACTAGCTGGCACAGATACGCAGTATTTT. Its translation: CASEKGLAGTDTQYF.

This clone appeared many times. The chain combines TRBV18 with TRBJ1-2; tentatively, D is TRBD1 (5 bases). The V end was cut by 8 bases, the J end by 5 bases, with 12 bases between. This CDR3 has 12 residues. Germline CDR1 reads KGHSH; CDR2 reads LQKENI. The CDR3: CASADREYGYTF. The CDR3 nucleotides are TGTGCCAGCGCCGACAGAGAATATGGCTACACCTTC.

This clone was counted ten times or more. This sequence joins TRBV5-1 and TRBJ1-1, with TRBD1 matching over 7 bases. The CDR3 spans 14 residues. With V trimmed by 3 bases and J by 1 base, 3 bases remained unmatched. Germline loops: CDR1 SGHRS, CDR2 YFSETQ. CDR3 amino acids: CASSWAGGNTEAFF. The CDR3 nucleotides are TGCGCCAGCAGCTGGGCAGGGGGGAACACTGAAGCTTTCTTT.

The table lists this clone with many counts. This rearrangement joins TRBV5-1 to TRBJ2-1; maybe TRBD1 (6 bases). Germline V gene lookup returns CDR1 SGHRS and CDR2 YFSETQ. The CDR3 runs 14 residues. Trimming shortened V by 4 bases and J by 4 bases, and 12 bases separated the two germline ends. The CDR3 loop reads CASSVKGEYNEQFF. The DNA of the CDR3 is TGCGCCAGCAGCGTAAAGGGGGAATACAATGAGCAGTTCTTC.

This clone was counted many times. The chain carries TRBV14 and TRBJ1-3, with D possibly being TRBD1 (6 bases). V lost 4 bases to trimming and J lost 0 bases, with 10 bases between them. CDR3 length: 15 amino acids. Germline lookup yields CDR1 SGHDN and CDR2 FVKESK. CDR3 sequence: CASSPPGVSGNTIYF. The CDR3 coding sequence is TGTGCCAGCAGCCCCCCAGGGGTCTCTGGAAACACCATATATTTT. Using reference TRBV14 and TRBJ1-3 for the parts outside the CDR3, the full variable domain is EAGVTQFPSHSVIEKGQTVTLRCDPISGHDNLYWYRRVMGKEIKFLLHFVKESKQDESGMPNNRFLAERTGGTYSTLKVQPAELEDSGVYFCASSPPGVSGNTIYFGEGSWLTVV.

This clone was counted many times. The chain carries TRBV5-1 and TRBJ2-2; 11 nucleotides match TRBD2. This CDR3 has 16 residues. J gave up 7 bases and V 3 bases, and 8 bases lay outside the gene matches. Germline-derived CDR1 and CDR2 are SGHRS and YFSETQ. CDR3 in amino acids: CASSSSSGGQGGELFF. The CDR3, as DNA: TGCGCCAGCAGCTCCTCTAGCGGGGGGCAGGGCGGGGAGCTGTTTTTT. The full variable domain, in which reference TRBV5-1 and TRBJ2-2 provide the parts outside the CDR3, is KAGVTQTPRYLIKTRGQQVTLSCSPISGHRSVSWYQQTPGQGLQFLFEYFSETQRNKGNFPGRFSGRQFSNSRSEMNVSTLELGDSALYLCASSSSSGGQGGELFFGEGSRLTVL.

The gene calls are TRBV6-1 and TRBJ2-6; D is perhaps TRBD1 (5 bases). Trimming left V 8 bases short and J 3 bases short, with 8 bases between. Looked up from germline, CDR1 is MNHNS and CDR2 is SASEGT. CDR3 length: 13 residues. The CDR3 DNA reads TGTGCCAGCTTCAGGGTTGGGGCCAACGTCCTGACTTTC. This sequence encodes CASFRVGANVLTF.

This clone was found many times. V and J are TRBV6-4 and TRBJ2-3, with 9 bases lining up with TRBD2. The CDR3 contains 15 residues. Germline CDR1 and CDR2: MRHNA and SNTAGT. V gave up 2 bases and J gave up 1 base; unmatched junction bases: 1. The CDR3 DNA reads as TGTGCCAGCAGTGACGTAGCGGGGGGCACAGATACGCAGTATTTT. This translates into CASSDVAGGTDTQYF.

This clone was counted at least ten times. The rearrangement joins TRBV28 to TRBJ2-2; 9 bases are shared with TRBD1. The germline gives CDR1 MDHEN, CDR2 SYDVKM. The V and J ends lost 5 bases and 1 base, in that order; junction bases with no gene match: 5. There are 16 residues in the CDR3. CDR3 residues: CASSIETGGNTGELFF. The CDR3 DNA is TGTGCCAGCAGTATAGAGACAGGGGGGAACACCGGGGAGCTGTTTTTT.

This clone was picked up many times. The rearrangement uses TRBV5-1 and TRBJ1-6, with 7 bases fitting TRBD1. V shed 2 bases and J 6 bases; nucleotides not matched to a gene: 2. The V gene's germline CDR1 is SGHRS and CDR2 YFSETQ. The CDR3 runs 14 residues. The CDR3 protein is CASSLDRVNSPLHF. The CDR3 nucleotides are TGCGCCAGCAGCTTAGACAGGGTTAATTCACCCCTCCACTTT.

This clone was recorded at least ten times. The chain has TRBV25-1 and TRBJ2-2, with 11 bases identical to TRBD1. The trim removed 2 bases at V and 2 bases at J, leaving 7 bases unmatched. This CDR3 is 18 amino acids long. Germline V lookup: CDR1 MGHDK, CDR2 SYGVNS. CDR3 residues: CASSEATGTGGNTGELFF. DNA for the CDR3: TGTGCCAGCAGTGAAGCTACCGGGACAGGGGGAAACACCGGGGAGCTGTTTTTT.

This clone was seen at least ten times. The chain employs TRBV10-3 and TRBJ1-3, with 9 bases identical to TRBD1. V lost 7 bases and J lost 3; bases outside the gene matches: 4. The germline CDR1 and CDR2 sequences are ENHRY and SYGVKD. This CDR3 has 14 amino acids. CDR3 sequence reads: CAITWDRDGNTIYF. The CDR3 coding sequence is TGTGCCATCACGTGGGACAGGGATGGAAACACCATATATTTT.